These T cell receptor beta chains were read from a single sample in a study of OX40 agonist ivuxolimab in advanced cancers. The table came from immunoSEQ multiplex PCR; TCRdb's copy has only in-frame clones and leaves some out. The profile shows roughly 67,000 clones, 65% to 85% of them singletons. The specimen was CD4+ or CD8+ T cells sorted from blood, collected in a trial of the OX40 agonist ivuxolimab. The source of these receptors is an adult with an advanced solid tumor such as melanoma, head and neck, liver or kidney cancer. CDR3s include the opening cysteine and the closing phenylalanine or tryptophan. D genes are given only for firm matches. Not every row has a clone size; where given, it reads once, few, many or a size class.

TRBJ2-7,TRBV4-2,TRBD1,.,TGTGCCAGCAGCCAACCCGACAGGGACGCCTACGAGCAGTACTTC,CASSQPDRDAYEQYF
TRBJ1-1,TRBV14,.,.,TGTGCCAGCAGCCCAAAGTTACAGGTGAACACTGAAGCTTTCTTT,CASSPKLQVNTEAFF
TRBJ2-5,TRBV21-1,.,.,TGTGCCAGCAGCAAAAGGCAGGGGGCCGTGGAAGAGACCCAGTACTTC,CASSKRQGAVEETQYF
TRBJ2-1,TRBV9,.,.,TGTGCCAGCAGCGTAGGGAGGGACCATACCTACAATGAGCAGTTCTTC,CASSVGRDHTYNEQFF
TRBJ2-5,TRBV4-2,TRBD2,once,TGTGCCAGCAGCCAAGAGTTAAACAAGCGGGGGGAGACCCAGTACTTC,CASSQELNKRGETQYF
TRBJ2-2,TRBV7-8,.,.,TGTGCCAGCAGCTTAACGCAGACAGGGGAGCTGTTTTTT,CASSLTQTGELFF
TRBJ2-3,TRBV6-6,TRBD2,.,TGTGCCAGCAGTTACTCGAGGCTAGCGGGTTACGATACGCAGTATTTT,CASSYSRLAGYDTQYF
TRBJ2-2,TRBV19,TRBD2,.,TGTGCCAGTAGTATTACTAGCGGGAGGTCGGCCGGGGAGCTGTTTTTT,CASSITSGRSAGELFF
TRBJ2-5,TRBV5-8,.,once,TGTGCCAGCAGCTCTACAGGGGGGGGAAACCAAGAGACCCAGTACTTC,CASSSTGGGNQETQYF
TRBJ2-7,TRBV5-5,TRBD1,.,TGTGCCAGCAGCACCCCAACCGGGACAGGGGACTACGAGCAGTACTTC,CASSTPTGTGDYEQYF
TRBJ1-1,TRBV28,.,.,TGTGCCAGCAGGGCTAGGAAACTAAACACTGAAGCTTTCTTT,CASRARKLNTEAFF
TRBJ1-2,TRBV6-5,TRBD1,.,TGTGCCAGCAGAGCACCGGGACAGGGCTATGGCTACACCTTC,CASRAPGQGYGYTF
TRBJ2-5,TRBV9,TRBD2,once,TGTGCCAGCAGCACCGCGACTAGCGAGGAGACCCAGTACTTC,CASSTATSEETQYF
TRBJ1-1,TRBV27,.,.,TGTGCCAGCAGTTCTCCTTCGCGGGGTGTAGGAGCTTTCTTT,CASSSPSRGVGAFF
TRBJ2-1,TRBV19,TRBD1,.,TGTGCCAGTAGTCTCGACAGGGGTAATGAGCAGTTCTTC,CASSLDRGNEQFF
TRBJ2-2,TRBV9,TRBD1,.,TGTGCCAGCAGCACCCGGACAGGGGGATTAGGTTACACCGGGGAGCTGTTTTTT,CASSTRTGGLGYTGELFF
TRBJ2-1,TRBV9,TRBD1,.,TGTGCCAGCAGCGTATCAGGGGGTTCCTACAATGAGCAGTTCTTC,CASSVSGGSYNEQFF
TRBJ2-3,TRBV27,TRBD2,.,TGTGCCAGCAGTTCACTCGGGGGGTACACAGATACGCAGTATTTT,CASSSLGGYTDTQYF
TRBJ2-7,TRBV6-5,.,.,TGTGCCAGCAGCACCGTACCGGGAAACGAGCAGTACTTC,CASSTVPGNEQYF
TRBJ2-3,TRBV6-4,TRBD1,.,TGTGCCAGCAGACCCGACAGGGTCACAGATACGCAGTATTTT,CASRPDRVTDTQYF
TRBJ2-2,TRBV7-2,.,.,TGTGCCAGCAGCCTCAGGTTACGGGGCGGGGAGCTGTTTTTT,CASSLRLRGGELFF
TRBJ1-1,TRBV7-2,.,.,TGTGCCAGCAGCTTAACGTTCACTGAAGCTTTCTTT,CASSLTFTEAFF
TRBJ1-5,TRBV7-2,.,.,TGTGCCAGCAGCTTAGCAGTTCCCTGGACGCAGCCCCAGCATTTT,CASSLAVPWTQPQHF
TRBJ2-6,TRBV7-2,TRBD2,.,TGTGCCAGCATTCGGGAGGCCCTCTCTGGGGCCAACGTCCTGACTTTC,CASIREALSGANVLTF
TRBJ1-4,TRBV10-3,.,once,TGTGCCATCAGTGGCAGTGTCAATGAAAAACTGTTTTTT,CAISGSVNEKLFF
TRBJ2-2,TRBV11-3,TRBD1,once,TGTGCCAGCAGCTTAATTTGGGACAGGGCCGGGGAGCTGTTTTTT,CASSLIWDRAGELFF
TRBJ1-6,TRBV27,.,.,TGTGCCAGCAGTTTATCGGTACGGGAAGCGTATAATTCACCCCTCCACTTT,CASSLSVREAYNSPLHF
TRBJ2-5,TRBV5-1,.,.,TGCGCCAGCAGGCCGACATTGACCCAAGAGACCCAGTACTTC,CASRPTLTQETQYF
TRBJ1-2,TRBV4-3,.,.,TGCGCCAGCAGCCAAGATTACGGCGGAAACTATGGCTACACCTTC,CASSQDYGGNYGYTF
TRBJ1-6,TRBV7-9,.,.,TGTGCCAGCAGCTTTGGTTCAGGGTTGTACTCACCCCTCCACTTT,CASSFGSGLYSPLHF
TRBJ1-2,TRBV29-1,.,few,TGCAGCGTTGTGGTGGGAATGGGCTACACCTTC,CSVVVGMGYTF
TRBJ2-4,TRBV5-5,TRBD1,.,TGTGCCAGCAGCCCTGGGACAGGGTCTTCGGGAAACATTCAGTACTTC,CASSPGTGSSGNIQYF
TRBJ2-1,TRBV7-3,.,.,TGTGCCAGCAGTTTCCGACCGGACTCCTACAATGAGCAGTTCTTC,CASSFRPDSYNEQFF
TRBJ1-5,TRBV7-2,.,.,TGTGCCAGCAGCTTAGAGGGGAGCAATCAGCCCCAGCATTTT,CASSLEGSNQPQHF
TRBJ2-1,TRBV11-2,.,.,TGTGCCAGCAGCTTAGCGGGGGCTAGGAGCTCCTACAATGAGCAGTTCTTC,CASSLAGARSSYNEQFF
TRBJ2-3,TRBV11-2,.,.,TGTGCCAGCAGCTTACTGAGTTTTGCAGATACGCAGTATTTT,CASSLLSFADTQYF
TRBJ1-2,TRBV27,.,.,TGTGCCAGCAGTGGTGGGTCCGGGGCATCTTATGGCTACACCTTC,CASSGGSGASYGYTF
TRBJ2-3,TRBV5-1,TRBD1,.,TGCGCCAGCAGCTTTGGGACAGCCTCCGAAGATACGCAGTATTTT,CASSFGTASEDTQYF
TRBJ2-1,TRBV5-4,TRBD1,.,TGTGCCAGCAGTACGAAGACAGGGGACAATGAGCAGTTCTTC,CASSTKTGDNEQFF
TRBJ2-3,TRBV5-4,TRBD2,.,TGTGCCAGCAGCTTAGGCGGGAGGAGCACAGATACGCAGTATTTT,CASSLGGRSTDTQYF
TRBJ2-1,TRBV27,.,.,TGTGCCAGCAGTTTGGTTAGCGTGCGCTACAATGAGCAGTTCTTC,CASSLVSVRYNEQFF
TRBJ1-2,TRBV9,.,.,TGTGCCAGCAGCGTAGAGTCTGGCAGGGGAGTATTTGGCTACACCTTC,CASSVESGRGVFGYTF
TRBJ2-5,TRBV7-2,.,.,TGTGCCAGCAGTAAGGCGCTTCAAGAGACCCAGTACTTC,CASSKALQETQYF
TRBJ2-5,TRBV19,TRBD2,.,TGTGCCAGTAGTATTTTAGCGGGCCTGAACCAAGAGACCCAGTACTTC,CASSILAGLNQETQYF
TRBJ1-1,TRBV30,.,few,TGTGCCTATAACCACCGACAGGTGAACACTGAAGCTTTCTTT,CAYNHRQVNTEAFF
TRBJ1-3,TRBV27,TRBD1,.,TGTGCCAGCAGTCCCCCCGGGACAGGGGACACCATATATTTT,CASSPPGTGDTIYF
TRBJ2-1,TRBV7-2,.,.,TGTGCCAGCAGCTTACGGCAGGGCTACAATGAGCAGTTCTTC,CASSLRQGYNEQFF